These T cell receptor beta chains were read from a single sample in a study of cytomegalovirus exposure and HLA in healthy donors. Libraries were prepared by immunoSEQ multiplex PCR; TCRdb keeps only in-frame clonotypes and omits some of them. The sample has about 50,000 clones; less than 85% are singletons. Sequencing was done on a sample of PBMCs. Every receptor here comes from a man aged 25-45 years in good health and CMV-seropositive. Each CDR3 is given with its conserved first and last residue. The order of the fields is V gene, clone size, J gene, D gene, CDR3 length, CDR3 DNA, CDR3 protein. A D gene is named only where the DNA matches it firmly. The size entry is marked missing in some rows and otherwise reads once, few, many or a size class.

TRBV5-1	once	TRBJ2-1	TRBD1	13	TGCGCCAGCAACCCGACAGGGGCCAATGAGCAGTTCTTC	CASNPTGANEQFF
TRBV5-4	.	TRBJ2-1	.	13	TGTGCCAGCCTCACTTCGGGGAACAATGAGCAGTTCTTC	CASLTSGNNEQFF
TRBV18	.	TRBJ1-5	TRBD1	14	TGTGCCAGCTCACTTACAGGGGACAATCAGCCCCAGCATTTT	CASSLTGDNQPQHF
TRBV7-9	.	TRBJ2-3	TRBD2	17	TGTGCCAGCAGGACTAAAGGACTAGCGGGGGGTCCAGATACGCAGTATTTT	CASRTKGLAGGPDTQYF
TRBV28	.	TRBJ2-7	TRBD1	15	TGTGCCAGCAGTCGCGGGACAGGGGTTGTTTACGAGCAGTACTTC	CASSRGTGVVYEQYF
TRBV6-6	few	TRBJ1-1	.	13	TGTGCCATCCAATCGACAGTGAACACTGAAGCTTTCTTT	CAIQSTVNTEAFF
TRBV4-1	.	TRBJ1-1	.	14	TGCGCCAGCAGCCACCCCTCGGCAGGGTTTGAAGCTTTCTTT	CASSHPSAGFEAFF
TRBV6-1	.	TRBJ2-7	.	15	TGTGCCAGCAGCAGGAGTGGACAGCTCACCTACGAGCAGTACTTC	CASSRSGQLTYEQYF
TRBV5-1	.	TRBJ2-7	.	15	TGCGCCAGCAGCTTGGGCCCTACCGCGGCCTACGAGCAGTACTTC	CASSLGPTAAYEQYF
TRBV6-5	.	TRBJ1-1	.	12	TGTGCCAGCGGTACAAAGAACACTGAAGCTTTCTTT	CASGTKNTEAFF
TRBV9	.	TRBJ1-1	.	15	TGTGCCAGCAGCGTAGGAGGGCAGATTAACACTGAAGCTTTCTTT	CASSVGGQINTEAFF
TRBV9	.	TRBJ2-1	TRBD2	16	TGTGCCAGCAGCGTTACGTGGGGGGGTACCTACAATGAGCAGTTCTTC	CASSVTWGGTYNEQFF
TRBV7-2	.	TRBJ2-1	TRBD2	16	TGTGCCAGCAGCTTAGTCCAACTAGCGGGCTACAATGAGCAGTTCTTC	CASSLVQLAGYNEQFF
TRBV11-2	.	TRBJ1-6	TRBD1	14	TGTGCCAGCACCACACAGGGGGCTGGTTCACCCCTCCACTTT	CASTTQGAGSPLHF
TRBV4-1	.	TRBJ2-1	TRBD1	18	TGCGCCAGCAGCCACGGGACAGGGGACCGTTTATCCTACAATGAGCAGTTCTTC	CASSHGTGDRLSYNEQFF
TRBV7-6	.	TRBJ2-2	.	14	TGTGCCAGCAGCCGACAGAGGAACACCGGGGAGCTGTTTTTT	CASSRQRNTGELFF
TRBV28	.	TRBJ1-5	.	15	TGTGCCAGCAGTTTTTCCAGGGGTTGGAATCAGCCCCAGCATTTT	CASSFSRGWNQPQHF
TRBV5-4	.	TRBJ1-2	TRBD1	15	TGTGCCAGCAGCTTGGATTTAACACAGGGGAATGGCTACACCTTC	CASSLDLTQGNGYTF
TRBV5-4	few	TRBJ1-3	TRBD1	16	TGTGCCAGCAGCTTGGCCGGGACAGGATCTGGAAACACCATATATTTT	CASSLAGTGSGNTIYF
TRBV11-2	.	TRBJ1-1	.	14	TGTGCCAGCAGCTTAAGTACGGTGAACACTGAAGCTTTCTTT	CASSLSTVNTEAFF
TRBV28	.	TRBJ1-5	.	16	TGTGCCAGCAGCCCTAGATTGGCAGGGGTGAATCAGCCCCAGCATTTT	CASSPRLAGVNQPQHF
TRBV19	few	TRBJ1-4	TRBD1	15	TGTGCCAGTAGGCCTCGAGGGACAGGGGAGGAAAAACTGTTTTTT	CASRPRGTGEEKLFF
TRBV18	.	TRBJ1-1	.	13	TGTGCCAGCTCTCCGCACACCTACACTGAAGCTTTCTTT	CASSPHTYTEAFF
TRBV28	.	TRBJ2-3	TRBD2	17	TGTGCCAGCAGTTTTACCGAAGGCGGGGGAAGCACAGATACGCAGTATTTT	CASSFTEGGGSTDTQYF
TRBV2	.	TRBJ2-7	TRBD1	15	TGTGCCAGCAGCGTCTTGGGACAGATCTCGAGCGAGCAGTACTTC	CASSVLGQISSEQYF
TRBV5-1	.	TRBJ1-2	TRBD1	16	TGCGCCAGCAGCTTGGAAATGGGACAGGGAGATTATGGCTACACCTTC	CASSLEMGQGDYGYTF
TRBV29-1	.	TRBJ1-1	.	13	TGCAGCGTTGAAGACAGGGTGAACACTGAAGCTTTCTTT	CSVEDRVNTEAFF
TRBV5-1	few	TRBJ2-3	.	15	TGCGCCAGCAGCTCCCTGCTACTGAGCACAGATACGCAGTATTTT	CASSSLLLSTDTQYF
TRBV7-9	.	TRBJ2-7	TRBD1	12	TGTGCCAGCCCGGGACAGGGGGGCGAGCAGTACTTC	CASPGQGGEQYF
TRBV7-3	once	TRBJ1-6	TRBD1	15	TGTGCCAGCAGCTTAATGGGGACAGGGGGTTCACCCCTCCACTTT	CASSLMGTGGSPLHF
TRBV28	.	TRBJ2-4	.	15	TGTGCCAGCAGTACACCACAGGGCCCCAAAAACATTCAGTACTTC	CASSTPQGPKNIQYF
TRBV6-5	.	TRBJ2-1	TRBD1	15	TGTGCCAGCAGGGCTGACAGGGGAATCTACAATGAGCAGTTCTTC	CASRADRGIYNEQFF
TRBV19	.	TRBJ1-6	TRBD1	15	TGTGCCAGTAGTATAAACCAGGGGGCTTATTCACCCCTCCACTTT	CASSINQGAYSPLHF
TRBV7-9	once	TRBJ1-1	TRBD1	14	TGTGCCAGCAGTTTGGGACAGGGGGACACTGAAGCTTTCTTT	CASSLGQGDTEAFF
TRBV11-3	.	TRBJ2-6	TRBD1	18	TGTGCCAGCAGCAGTCGGACAGGGGGAGAATCTGGGGCCAACGTCCTGACTTTC	CASSSRTGGESGANVLTF
TRBV5-4	.	TRBJ1-4	TRBD1	14	TGTGCCAGCAGCTCCCCGGGACAGACAGAAAAACTGTTTTTT	CASSSPGQTEKLFF
TRBV19	.	TRBJ1-5	.	17	TGTGCCAGTAGTATAAAGTTTTGGGCAATGGAAAATCAGCCCCAGCATTTT	CASSIKFWAMENQPQHF
TRBV27	once	TRBJ2-5	TRBD2	15	TGTGCCAGCAGTTTTAGCGGGGGGACGCAAGAGACCCAGTACTTC	CASSFSGGTQETQYF
TRBV5-4	.	TRBJ1-3	.	16	TGTGCCAGCAGCTTGGACAGGGAGTACCCTGGAAACACCATATATTTT	CASSLDREYPGNTIYF
TRBV19	.	TRBJ1-6	.	15	TGTGCCAGTATTCAAAGGGGCTCGGATAATTCACCCCTCCACTTT	CASIQRGSDNSPLHF
TRBV5-1	.	TRBJ2-2	TRBD2	16	TGCGCCAGCAGCTTGGTGCTAGCGGGGAACACCGGGGAGCTGTTTTTT	CASSLVLAGNTGELFF
TRBV10-1	.	TRBJ2-1	TRBD2	16	TGCGCCAGCAGTGACATGGGACTAGCGGGGGAGAATGAGCAGTTCTTC	CASSDMGLAGENEQFF
TRBV2	.	TRBJ1-2	.	14	TGTGCCAGCGGGCGAACAGGACCTAACTATGGCTACACCTTC	CASGRTGPNYGYTF